Following are 30 T cell receptor beta chains from one sample sequenced in a study of T cell responses to AZD1222 COVID-19 vaccine. Sequenced by immunoSEQ multiplex PCR; TCRdb stores in-frame clones only, minus some. The data contain about 150,000 clones, just over 90% of them singletons. Material: peripheral blood, obtained on day 0 of MenACWY control vaccination. The receptors originated from an adult in good health.

This chain uses TRBV21-1 with TRBJ1-1. TRBV21-1 is an annotated pseudogene. CDR3 length: 17 residues. CDR3 nucleotides: TGTGCCAGCAGCCCCCGAGAGGGGCGGGCCATGAACACTGAAGCTTTCTTT. Translating it yields CASSPREGRAMNTEAFF.

The chain couples TRBV3-1 (or the pseudogene TRBV3-2) to TRBJ1-4, with 10 bases identical to TRBD1. The trim removed 4 bases at V and 6 bases at J, leaving 5 bases unmatched. Germline-derived CDR1 and CDR2 are LGHDT and YNNKEL (reference sequence). CDR3 length: 15 amino acids. CDR3 DNA: TGTGCCAGCAGCCGACAGGGGGCCGGGGATGAAAAACTGTTTTTT. Protein sequence: CASSRQGAGDEKLFF.

The chain couples TRBV6-5 to TRBJ1-1; 7 nucleotides agree with TRBD1. Germline V gene lookup returns CDR1 MNHEY and CDR2 SVGAGI. The CDR3 contains 13 residues. V dropped 5 bases and J dropped 2; count of bases not matched to a gene: 2. In DNA form, the CDR3 reads TGTGCCAGCAGTAACAGGGGTAACACTGAAGCTTTCTTT. It is translated as CASSNRGNTEAFF.

This chain joins TRBV11-2 and TRBJ1-1; D might be TRBD1 (6 bases). The CDR3 has 15 amino acids. The V end lost 2 bases, the J end lost 3 bases, and 13 bases lay between the germline ends. Germline V gene lookup returns CDR1 SGHAT and CDR2 FQNNGV. The CDR3 nucleotides are TGTGCCAGCAGCTTAATCAGGGGCTTCGACACTGAAGCTTTCTTT. This encodes CASSLIRGFDTEAFF.

V and J are TRBV2 and TRBJ1-1, with TRBD1 as a possible D gene (5 bases). CDR3 length: 14 residues. Trimming pared 6 bases from V and 0 bases from J, leaving 11 bases between. The germline V gene has CDR1 SNHLY and CDR2 FYNNEI. The CDR3 DNA is TGTGCCAGCAGCCAGGGACTGCTGAACACTGAAGCTTTCTTT. It specifies CASSQGLLNTEAFF.

The rearrangement joins TRBV7-2 to TRBJ1-6; no firm D call. CDR1 and CDR2 (germline): SGHTA, FQGNSA. Trimming removed 3 bases at V and 7 bases at J, with 13 bases between. The CDR3 is 15 amino acids. Here the CDR3 DNA reads TGTGCCAGCAGCTTTGTAGGGTTGGCAAATTCACCCCTCCACTTT. Residues: CASSFVGLANSPLHF.

The rearrangement joins TRBV19 to TRBJ1-5; 9 positions match TRBD1. The CDR3 has 14 amino acids. J lost 11 bases, V lost 5 bases, and 10 bases had no gene match. Germline CDR1 reads LNHDA; CDR2 reads SQIVND (reference sequence). The CDR3 spells CASSGTGWPGAQHF. The CDR3 DNA follows: TGTGCCAGTAGTGGGACAGGGTGGCCGGGGGCCCAGCATTTT.

The gene calls are TRBV19 and TRBJ2-1; TRBD2 matches at 13 bases. V lost 3 bases, J lost 6 bases, and 2 bases stayed unmatched. The length of the CDR3 is 15 residues. Germline V lookup: CDR1 LNHDA, CDR2 SQIVND (reference sequence). The CDR3 reads CASSITSGRANEQFF. The CDR3 coding sequence is TGTGCCAGTAGTATCACTAGCGGGAGGGCCAATGAGCAGTTCTTC.

There are a few counts of this clone. The rearrangement joins TRBV27 to TRBJ2-7; TRBD2 matches at 8 bases. CDR3 length: 16 residues. Germline loops: CDR1 MNHEY, CDR2 SMNVEV (reference sequence). The trim removed 5 bases at V and 6 bases at J, leaving 15 bases unmatched. CDR3 in amino acids: CASSTTSGGMTLEQYF. The CDR3 DNA is TGTGCCAGCAGTACCACTAGCGGAGGGATGACCCTCGAGCAGTACTTC.

The J gene is TRBJ1-2, the V gene TRBV6-6, with D hard to call. The CDR3 covers 15 residues. V lost 0 bases to trimming and J lost 3 bases, with 11 bases between them. Germline assignment: CDR1 MNHNY and CDR2 SVGAGI (reference sequence). The CDR3 sequence is CASSYSRVGYYGYTF. CDR3 in DNA: TGTGCCAGCAGTTACTCGCGGGTCGGATACTATGGCTACACCTTC.

V is TRBV3-1 (or the pseudogene TRBV3-2) and J is TRBJ1-2, with D perhaps TRBD1 (5 bases). V lost 1 base to trimming and J lost 4 bases, with 13 bases between them. Germline V gives CDR1 LGHDT, CDR2 YNNKEL (reference sequence). The CDR3 has 15 residues. Here the CDR3 DNA reads TGTGCCAGCAGCCAAGCTGATCGGGGGGGCTATGGCTACACCTTC. Translation gives CASSQADRGGYGYTF.

The genes are TRBV5-4 and TRBJ2-1; no firm D call. CDR3 length: 13 residues. Looked up from germline, CDR1 is SGHNT and CDR2 is YYREEE (reference sequence). Trimming stripped 0 bases from V and 2 bases from J, with 3 bases between. CDR3 protein: CASSLEAYNEQFF. DNA of the CDR3: TGTGCCAGCAGCTTGGAGGCCTACAATGAGCAGTTCTTC. The full variable domain, completed using reference TRBV5-4 and TRBJ2-1, is ETGVTQSPTHLIKTRGQQVTLRCSSQSGHNTVSWYQQALGQGPQFIFQYYREEENGRGNFPPRFSGLQFPNYSSELNVNALELDDSALYLCASSLEAYNEQFFGPGTRLTVL.

The rearrangement joins TRBV5-1 to TRBJ1-2, with 9 bases identical to TRBD1. From germline, CDR1 is SGHRS and CDR2 YFSETQ. The V and J ends lost 0 bases and 5 bases, in that order; junction bases with no gene match: 8. This CDR3 has 16 residues. In nucleotides, the CDR3 is TGCGCCAGCAGCTTGGTACGCCGACAGGGGGTATATGGCTACACCTTC. Its translation: CASSLVRRQGVYGYTF.

The chain is built from TRBV30 and TRBJ1-1; D is perhaps TRBD1 (5 bases). Germline CDR1 GTSNPN, CDR2 SVGIG (reference sequence). CDR3 size: 11 residues. V was pared by 6 bases and J by 1 base, with 6 bases between. The CDR3 here is CACRANTEAFF. The CDR3 DNA reads TGTGCCTGCAGGGCGAACACTGAAGCTTTCTTT.

This rearrangement joins TRBV7-9 to TRBJ1-4; D is undetermined. Germline CDR1 and CDR2: SEHNR and FQNEAQ (reference sequence). Trimming pared 7 bases from V and 8 bases from J, leaving 14 bases between. CDR3 length: 13 residues. The CDR3 bases are TGTGCCAGCACAAATGTGGCGATAGAAAAACTGTTTTTT. This gives the protein CASTNVAIEKLFF.

V gene TRBV12-3 or TRBV12-4 combines with J gene TRBJ2-1, with D possibly being TRBD2 (6 bases). Trimming removed 1 base at V and 10 bases at J, with 8 bases between. The CDR3 is made up of 12 amino acids. CDR3 in amino acids: CASSLVGREQFF. DNA of the CDR3: TGTGCCAGCAGTTTAGTCGGGAGAGAGCAGTTCTTC.

The gene calls are TRBV6-5 and TRBJ2-5; D gene uncertain. V was pared by 0 bases and J by 4 bases, with 9 bases between. The germline V gene encodes CDR1 MNHEY and CDR2 SVGAGI. The CDR3 spans 14 residues. As DNA, the CDR3 is TGTGCCAGCAGTTACTCGAAGGTCCCAGAGACCCAGTACTTC. Its translation is CASSYSKVPETQYF.

The chain carries TRBV9 and TRBJ1-4; D unresolved. This CDR3 comprises 13 residues. Trimming removed 4 bases at V and 4 bases at J, with 8 bases between. From germline, CDR1 is SGDLS and CDR2 YYNGEE. The CDR3 bases are TGTGCCAGCAGCCCCCCAAGTAATGAAAAACTGTTTTTT. It encodes CASSPPSNEKLFF.

This chain uses TRBV25-1 with TRBJ1-2, with a weak D call TRBD1 (6 bases). The germline CDR1 and CDR2 sequences are MGHDK and SYGVNS. Trimming pared 2 bases from V and 4 bases from J, leaving 11 bases between. This CDR3 is 14 amino acids long. CDR3 DNA sequence: TGTGCCAGCAGTGAAACGGGGGCCTCCTATGGCTACACCTTC. It codes for CASSETGASYGYTF.

This chain connects TRBV7-9 to TRBJ2-7; the D is unclear. The length of the CDR3 is 12 residues. Trimming stripped 1 base from V and 2 bases from J, with 3 bases between. Germline V gives CDR1 SEHNR, CDR2 FQNEAQ (reference sequence). The CDR3 nucleotides read TGTGCCAGCAGCTTAGGGACCTACGAGCAGTACTTC. This encodes CASSLGTYEQYF.

This clone came up a few times. This rearrangement joins TRBV19 to TRBJ2-3; D remains ambiguous. The V end was cut by 5 bases, the J end by 4 bases, with 10 bases between. Germline V lookup: CDR1 LNHDA, CDR2 SQIVND (reference sequence). The CDR3 spans 13 residues. The CDR3 protein is CASSQYASDTQYF. The CDR3, as DNA: TGTGCCAGTAGTCAATACGCTTCAGATACGCAGTATTTT. The whole variable domain, remainder taken from reference TRBV19 and TRBJ2-3, is DGGITQSPKYLFRKEGQNVTLSCEQNLNHDAMYWYRQDPGQGLRLIYYSQIVNDFQKGDIAEGYSVSREKKESFPLTVTSAQKNPTAFYLCASSQYASDTQYFGPGTRLTVL.

This chain links TRBV7-6 with TRBJ2-6, with 7 positions matching TRBD2. The V segment lost 6 bases and the J segment 3 bases; nucleotides outside the gene matches: 2. Germline V lookup: CDR1 SGHVS, CDR2 FNYEAQ. The CDR3 contains 14 residues. Here the CDR3 DNA reads TGTGCCAGCAGGTCGGGAGGTGGGGCCAACGTCCTGACTTTC. This sequence encodes CASRSGGGANVLTF. The variable domain in full, completed from reference TRBV7-6 and TRBJ2-6, reads GAGVSQSPRYKVTKRGQDVALRCDPISGHVSLYWYRQALGQGPEFLTYFNYEAQQDKSGLPNDRFSAERPEGSISTLTIQRTEQRDSAMYRCASRSGGGANVLTFGAGSRLTVL.

The V gene is TRBV5-6, the J gene TRBJ1-1; D is undetermined. CDR3 length: 12 amino acids. Germline V gene data show CDR1 as SGHDT and CDR2 as YYEEEE. Trimming pared 0 bases from V and 11 bases from J, leaving 11 bases between. The DNA for the CDR3 is TGTGCCAGCAGCTTGGAGAGGGTCGTTGCTTTCTTT. It yields the protein CASSLERVVAFF.

This clone was detected a few times. The chain joins TRBV6-2 or TRBV6-3 to TRBJ2-7, with D unresolved. Per germline, CDR1 MNHEY and CDR2 SVGEGT. With 5 bases removed from V and 1 base from J, the gap between germline ends came to 3 bases. The CDR3 is made up of 11 amino acids. The CDR3 region is CASSTSYEQYF. DNA for the CDR3: TGTGCCAGCAGTACGTCCTACGAGCAGTACTTC.

V and J are TRBV30 and TRBJ2-5, with 14 bases lining up with TRBD2. With V trimmed by 8 bases and J by 7 bases, 6 bases remained unmatched. The CDR3 spans 13 residues. Germline V gene data show CDR1 as GTSNPN and CDR2 as SVGIG (reference sequence). The CDR3 reads CAGTSGSLGTQYF. DNA for the CDR3: TGTGCCGGGACTAGCGGGAGCCTCGGGACCCAGTACTTC.

The J gene is TRBJ2-1, the V gene TRBV6-2 or TRBV6-3; TRBD2 matches at 13 bases. CDR3 length equals 19 residues. J gave up 0 bases and V 2 bases, and 7 bases lay outside the gene matches. Germline CDR1 MNHEY, CDR2 SVGEGT. In DNA, the CDR3 is TGTGCCAGCAGTTACGAACTAGCGGGAGGGACGAGCTCCTACAATGAGCAGTTCTTC. Protein sequence: CASSYELAGGTSSYNEQFF.

The V and J genes are TRBV2 and TRBJ2-7; D unresolved. CDR3 length equals 13 residues. Germline CDR1 is SNHLY and CDR2 is FYNNEI. The V end was cut by 3 bases, the J end by 2 bases, with 8 bases between. The CDR3 here is CASSEGQPYEQYF. As DNA, the CDR3 is TGTGCCAGCAGTGAGGGCCAGCCCTACGAGCAGTACTTC.

The gene calls are TRBV7-2 and TRBJ2-7; TRBD2 agrees at 8 bases. The ends lost 6 bases at V and 0 bases at J; junction bases unmatched: 7. This CDR3 is built from 15 residues. Germline CDR1 and CDR2: SGHTA and FQGNSA. The DNA for the CDR3 is TGTGCCAGCAGGTCCCCGGGGGGGGGCTCCTACGAGCAGTACTTC. Protein: CASRSPGGGSYEQYF.

The rearrangement joins TRBV11-2 to TRBJ2-7; 7 bases align to TRBD1. CDR1 SGHAT and CDR2 FQNNGV come from the germline V gene. The CDR3 runs 16 residues. Unmatched junction bases numbered 13, after V lost 4 bases and J lost 4 bases. CDR3 in amino acids: CASSSWDSSPPYEQYF. As DNA, the CDR3 is TGTGCCAGCAGCTCTTGGGACAGTTCGCCCCCTTACGAGCAGTACTTC.

The rearrangement uses TRBV14 and TRBJ2-1; D may be TRBD1 (6 bases). This CDR3 contains 11 residues. Trimming cost V 4 bases and J 9 bases, with 7 bases left between them. The germline CDR1 and CDR2 sequences are SGHDN and FVKESK. The CDR3 bases are TGTGCCAGCAGCCTCAGGGGTGAGCAGTTCTTC. The encoded protein is CASSLRGEQFF.